The 21 T cell receptor beta chains below were found in one sample sequenced in a study of OX40 agonist ivuxolimab in advanced cancers. The protocol was immunoSEQ multiplex PCR, while the TCRdb copy is restricted to in-frame clones and leaves out a portion. The profile covers around 61,000 clones, with less than 85% appearing a single time and around 0.52% taken by the ten largest. This sample comprised CD4+ or CD8+ T cells sorted from blood, obtained in a trial of the OX40 agonist ivuxolimab. The receptors stem from an adult with an advanced solid tumor such as melanoma, head and neck, liver or kidney cancer.

The chain is built from TRBV6-6 and TRBJ2-5; possible D gene TRBD2, 6 bases. Germline values: CDR1 MNHNY, CDR2 SVGAGI (reference sequence). V was shortened by 9 bases and J by 5 bases, with 19 bases between the two germline ends. The CDR3 contains 14 residues. The CDR3 DNA follows: TGTGCCAGTACGGGAGCCGCTCGGACGGAGACCCAGTACTTC. It specifies CASTGAARTETQYF.

The CDR3 coding sequence is TGTGCCAGCAGTGAGTCGGGGGGTAGAACCTTC. Translated, it gives CASSESGGRTF. This chain joins TRBV2 and TRBJ1-2; perhaps TRBD1 as D (5 bases). Looked up from germline, CDR1 is SNHLY and CDR2 is FYNNEI. The V gene lost 3 bases and the J gene lost 14 bases, with 13 bases spanning the gap. There are 11 residues in the CDR3.

V gene TRBV19 combines with J gene TRBJ1-5; tentatively, D is TRBD1 (6 bases). V gave up 8 bases and J gave up 9 bases, with 14 bases separating them. Germline CDR1 LNHDA, CDR2 SQIVND (reference sequence). The length of the CDR3 is 12 residues. This chain's CDR3 is CASQWKGGPQHF. The CDR3 DNA is TGTGCCAGTCAATGGAAGGGGGGGCCCCAGCATTTT.

This clone was recorded only once. This sequence joins TRBV11-3 and TRBJ2-5; D might be TRBD2 (5 bases). There are 16 residues in the CDR3. V lost 1 base to trimming and J lost 1 base, with 13 bases between them. Per the germline V gene, CDR1 is SGHNT and CDR2 is YENEEA. The CDR3 DNA follows: TGTGCCAGCAGCTTAGGGATCCGGGATACCCAAGAGACCCAGTACTTC. Residues: CASSLGIRDTQETQYF.

The V and J genes are TRBV20-1 and TRBJ2-1; no definite D call. The V gene lost 5 bases and the J gene lost 7 bases, with 9 bases spanning the gap. Per the germline V gene, CDR1 is DFQATT and CDR2 is SNEGSKA (reference sequence). The CDR3 loop spans 11 amino acids. CDR3 bases: TGCAGTGCTGTAGGGAATAATGAGCAGTTCTTC. It codes for CSAVGNNEQFF.

The V gene is TRBV7-8, the J gene TRBJ1-6, with a possible D match to TRBD1 (6 bases). The CDR3 runs to 15 residues. Germline-derived CDR1 and CDR2 are SGHVS and FQNEAQ. V dropped 2 bases and J dropped 5 bases, with 10 bases sitting between them. The CDR3 here is CASSLWTANNSPLHF. CDR3 DNA: TGTGCCAGCAGCTTATGGACAGCGAATAATTCACCCCTCCACTTT.

V gene TRBV19 combines with J gene TRBJ2-1; D ambiguous. There are 16 residues in the CDR3. The germline gives CDR1 LNHDA, CDR2 SQIVND (reference sequence). Trimming left V 3 bases short and J 4 bases short, with 16 bases between. The CDR3 loop reads CASSIPRDFPYNEQFF. The CDR3 bases are TGTGCCAGTAGTATCCCCCGAGACTTCCCTTACAATGAGCAGTTCTTC.

This clone turned up a few times. The genes are TRBV10-3 and TRBJ2-2; a possible D gene is TRBD2 (5 bases). V dropped 3 bases and J dropped 1 base, with 12 bases sitting between them. The CDR3 consists of 16 residues. In germline, CDR1 is ENHRY, CDR2 SYGVKD. The CDR3 DNA reads as TGTGCCATCAGTGATACGAGGGCGGGGAACACCGGGGAGCTGTTTTTT. It is translated as CAISDTRAGNTGELFF.

J is TRBJ2-6 and V is TRBV2; D is ambiguous. V lost 6 bases to trimming and J lost 2 bases, with 2 bases between them. Germline V gene lookup returns CDR1 SNHLY and CDR2 FYNNEI. The CDR3 is 12 amino acids. CDR3 in DNA: TGTGCCAGCAGGGCTGGGGCCAACGTCCTGACTTTC. This codes for CASRAGANVLTF.

The V call is TRBV6-5, the J call TRBJ2-5, with 7 bases aligning to TRBD1. Germline assignment: CDR1 MNHEY and CDR2 SVGAGI. The V and J ends lost 5 bases and 4 bases, in that order; junction bases with no gene match: 7. The CDR3 totals 14 residues. CDR3 sequence reads: CASSRDREGETQYF. The CDR3 DNA reads TGTGCCAGCAGTCGGGACAGAGAAGGAGAGACCCAGTACTTC.

The chain carries TRBV25-1 and TRBJ1-2; D unclear. CDR3 size: 15 residues. Deletions cut 4 bases from V and 1 base from J, with 13 bases between. CDR1 is MGHDK, CDR2 SYGVNS, per germline. The CDR3 DNA sequence: TGTGCCAGCAGTGGCCCCCGGGTGGGTAACTATGGCTACACCTTC. Its translation: CASSGPRVGNYGYTF.

The CDR3 spells CASSPESGNTIYF. The CDR3 DNA sequence: TGTGCCAGCAGCCCCGAATCTGGAAACACCATATATTTT. V usage is TRBV7-2 and J usage is TRBJ1-3, with D hard to call. From germline, CDR1 is SGHTA and CDR2 FQGNSA. This CDR3 has 13 residues. The germline V and J ends were trimmed by 5 bases and 1 base, with 6 bases remaining between them. Drawing the rest from reference TRBV7-2 and TRBJ1-3, the complete variable domain is GAGVSQSPSNKVTEKGKDVELRCDPISGHTALYWYRQSLGQGLEFLIYFQGNSAPDKSGLPSDRFSAERTGGSVSTLTIQRTQQEDSAVYLCASSPESGNTIYFGEGSWLTVV.

The chain uses TRBV5-4 and TRBJ2-1; TRBD2 is a possible D gene (5 bases). This CDR3 is built from 13 residues. The V gene's germline CDR1 is SGHNT and CDR2 YYREEE (reference sequence). Trimming cost V 4 bases and J 9 bases, with 14 bases left between them. Here the CDR3 reads CASSRSFAGEQFF. The CDR3 region has the DNA TGTGCCAGCAGCCGGTCGTTCGCGGGTGAGCAGTTCTTC.

This chain connects TRBV9 to TRBJ2-3; D not resolved. Looked up from germline, CDR1 is SGDLS and CDR2 is YYNGEE. V was pared by 1 base and J by 5 bases, with 11 bases between. The CDR3 is 14 residues long. The CDR3 here is CASSVSSPGDTQYF. CDR3 in DNA: TGTGCCAGCAGCGTAAGCTCTCCAGGAGATACGCAGTATTTT.

The chain is built from TRBV5-6 and TRBJ1-1; D perhaps matches TRBD1 (6 bases). V was shortened by 2 bases and J by 1 base, with 18 bases between the two germline ends. The CDR3 totals 17 residues. Per germline, CDR1 SGHDT and CDR2 YYEEEE. The DNA of the CDR3 is TGTGCCAGCAGCTTCTATTTACGGGCCAGGGGGAACACTGAAGCTTTCTTT. It codes for CASSFYLRARGNTEAFF. The variable domain in full, completed from reference TRBV5-6 and TRBJ1-1, reads DAGVTQSPTHLIKTRGQQVTLRCSPKSGHDTVSWYQQALGQGPQFIFQYYEEEERQRGNFPDRFSGHQFPNYSSELNVNALLLGDSALYLCASSFYLRARGNTEAFFGQGTRLTVV.

The rearrangement joins TRBV2 to TRBJ1-1, with D maybe TRBD1 (5 bases). Germline lookup yields CDR1 SNHLY and CDR2 FYNNEI. The CDR3 spans 13 residues. V shed 3 bases and J shed 1 base, with 6 bases lying between them. CDR3 sequence (DNA): TGTGCCAGCAGTGAGGGGCCGAACACTGAAGCTTTCTTT. This translates into CASSEGPNTEAFF.

V is TRBV15 and J is TRBJ2-5, with D unclear. Deletions cut 4 bases from V and 5 bases from J, with 14 bases between. The CDR3 extends over 14 amino acids. From germline, CDR1 is LNHNV and CDR2 YYDKDF (reference sequence). The CDR3 DNA is TGTGCCACCAGCATGGTCACCGGGCCGGAGACCCAGTACTTC. Its translation: CATSMVTGPETQYF.

This rearrangement joins TRBV6-1 to TRBJ2-2; D possibly corresponds to TRBD1 (7 bases). Germline lookup yields CDR1 MNHNS and CDR2 SASEGT. Deletions cut 5 bases from V and 4 bases from J, with 14 bases between. CDR3 length: 15 amino acids. The CDR3 nucleotides are TGTGCCAGCAGTAAAAGACAGGGAGGCACCGGGGAGCTGTTTTTT. Its translation: CASSKRQGGTGELFF.

CDR3 DNA sequence: TGTGCCAGCAGTCTTCCAAACACTGAAGCTTTCTTT. Its translation: CASSLPNTEAFF. V and J are TRBV28 and TRBJ1-1; D gene ambiguous. Trimming stripped 5 bases from V and 2 bases from J, with 6 bases between. Germline loops: CDR1 MDHEN, CDR2 SYDVKM. The CDR3 length is 12 residues. The whole variable domain, remainder taken from reference TRBV28 and TRBJ1-1, is DVKVTQSSRYLVKRTGEKVFLECVQDMDHENMFWYRQDPGLGLRLIYFSYDVKMKEKGDIPEGYSVSREKKERFSLILESASTNQTSMYLCASSLPNTEAFFGQGTRLTVV.

To note about this clone: An end of the junction differs from the germline gene, which may be a read error. The J gene is TRBJ1-5, the V gene TRBV6-1, with D perhaps matching TRBD1 (5 bases). This CDR3 spans 11 amino acids. CDR1 and CDR2 (germline): MNHNS, SASEGT. The CDR3 coding sequence is TGTGCCAGCAGCCTTGGGGGGGTTTCGTATTTT. Its protein is CASSLGGVSYF.

In its sample, this clone was seen once. The V and J genes are TRBV18 and TRBJ2-3; D is ambiguous. Between the trimmed V and J ends, which lost 4 bases and 5 bases, there was a span of 16 bases. This CDR3 is built from 15 residues. Germline CDR1 reads KGHSH; CDR2 reads LQKENI. The CDR3 region is CASSQTYGSGDTQYF. The CDR3 DNA reads TGTGCCAGCTCACAAACCTACGGGTCCGGAGATACGCAGTATTTT.